The T cell receptor (beta chain) under discussion was sequenced for a study of blood T cell repertoires in COVID-19 (TCRdb year 2020). For context, the study as a whole: Samples covering the acute and convalescent phases of COVID-19 were provided by collaborators in the United States, Italy and Spain. The samples were drawn from the first 160 participants of the ongoing ImmuneRACE study and from 1,254 subjects provided by 6 global collaborators. The repertoires were released in a freely available public database meant as a resource for research on the immune response to SARS-CoV-2. Sample metadata almost always included a de-identified subject ID, COVID-19 status, age in years and sex. Subjects who had been exposed to COVID-19, were actively infected with it, or had recovered from it provided the deeply sampled blood TCRbeta repertoires that made up the dataset. Where HLA class I and class II types were available, the types were taken from metadata supplied by the sample provider, not from assay-based typing. The material from the prospective study consisted of cDNA or gDNA derived from T cells, B-cell-depleted T cells, or PBMCs. Overall study outcomes, separate from this receptor: How much clinical and demographic metadata was included differed by source and by participant, and the metadata was provided uncurated.

TCRbeta CDR3 regions were amplified from genomic DNA by means of the immunoSEQ Assay, a bias-controlled multiplex PCR. Per the authors' processing: Nucleated cell counts per sample were estimated from amplification of reference gene primers within the assay. To quantify the absolute abundance of each unique TCRbeta CDR3 rearrangement, sequence reads were collapsed and filtered. For each sample, productive Simpson clonality was calculated by taking the square root of Simpson's diversity index across productive rearrangements. TCRdb provides this immuneACCESS table in a form limited to in-frame rearrangements. Some clones are lacking; in checked studies, under half of them reflect an unresolved V gene, and why the rest are absent is not known. Clone size and the V and J calls come from that table; the DNA yielded D and trimming. The sample table contains more than 110,000 clones; only one count was recorded for roughly 86% of them. Roughly a tenth of the sample is in the top ten clones.

Comments on this clone: Its antigen remains unidentified. Base quality data are lacking; no much larger clone is found one base away.

The collaborating institutions used their own protocols to collect whole blood in K2EDTA tubes. For TCRbeta analysis, collaborator samples were shipped as frozen whole blood, as isolated PBMCs, or as DNA extracted from either sample type. The CDR3 holds 16 amino acids from the cysteine to the phenylalanine. The entry retains the CDR3 DNA only, 48 bases that are in frame from base 1. For this chain, trimming is 3 bases at the V end and 8 bases at the J end, and the number of junction bases without a gene match is 12. The germline V gene (reference sequence) sets CDR1 to LGHDT and CDR2 to YNNKEL. This TCR was recovered from a man aged 50 to 60 with active or convalescent COVID-19. The rearranged chain carries TRBV3-1 (or the pseudogene TRBV3-2) and TRBJ1-2; 10 central nucleotides agree with TRBD1. Sequencing was done on a sample of peripheral blood. The DNA sequence is as follows: TGTGCCAGCAGCCAGAGACAGGGGGCGCTTTCTGGCGGCTACACCTTC. The translation is CASSQRQGALSGGYTF.